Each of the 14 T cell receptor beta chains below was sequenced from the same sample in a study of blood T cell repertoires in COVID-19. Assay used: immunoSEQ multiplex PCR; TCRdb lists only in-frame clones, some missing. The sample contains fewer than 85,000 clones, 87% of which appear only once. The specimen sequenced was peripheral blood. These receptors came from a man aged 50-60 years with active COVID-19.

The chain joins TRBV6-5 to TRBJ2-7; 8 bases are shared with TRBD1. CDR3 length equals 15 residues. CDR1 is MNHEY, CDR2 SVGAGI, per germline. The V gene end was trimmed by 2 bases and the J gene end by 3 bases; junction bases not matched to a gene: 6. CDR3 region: CASSYGQGAFYEQYF. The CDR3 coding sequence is TGTGCCAGCAGTTACGGCCAGGGGGCCTTCTACGAGCAGTACTTC.

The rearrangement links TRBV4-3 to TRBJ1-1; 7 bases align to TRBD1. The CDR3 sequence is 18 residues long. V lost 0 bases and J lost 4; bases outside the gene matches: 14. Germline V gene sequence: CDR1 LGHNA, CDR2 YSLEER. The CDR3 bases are TGCGCCAGCAGCCAAGATGGGTCCCGACAGGGCCTATCCACTGAAGCTTTCTTT. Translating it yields CASSQDGSRQGLSTEAFF.

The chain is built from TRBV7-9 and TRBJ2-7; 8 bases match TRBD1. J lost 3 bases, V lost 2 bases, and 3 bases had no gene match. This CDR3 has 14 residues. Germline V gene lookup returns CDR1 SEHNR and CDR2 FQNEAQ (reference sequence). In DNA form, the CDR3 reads TGTGCCAGCAGCTTACAGACAGGGGACTACGAGCAGTACTTC. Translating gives CASSLQTGDYEQYF.

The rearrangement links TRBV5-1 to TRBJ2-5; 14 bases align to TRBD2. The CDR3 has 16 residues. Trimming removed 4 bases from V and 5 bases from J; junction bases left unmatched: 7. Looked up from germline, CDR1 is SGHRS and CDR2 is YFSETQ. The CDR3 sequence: CASSLTSGGVRETQYF. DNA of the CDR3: TGCGCCAGCAGCCTGACTAGCGGGGGGGTCCGGGAGACCCAGTACTTC.

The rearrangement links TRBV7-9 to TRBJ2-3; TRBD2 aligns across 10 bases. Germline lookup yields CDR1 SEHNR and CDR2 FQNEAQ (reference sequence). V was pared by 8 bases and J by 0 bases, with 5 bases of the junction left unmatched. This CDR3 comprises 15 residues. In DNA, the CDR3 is TGTGCCAGCTCCCATAGCGGGAGGAGCACAGATACGCAGTATTTT. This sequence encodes CASSHSGRSTDTQYF.

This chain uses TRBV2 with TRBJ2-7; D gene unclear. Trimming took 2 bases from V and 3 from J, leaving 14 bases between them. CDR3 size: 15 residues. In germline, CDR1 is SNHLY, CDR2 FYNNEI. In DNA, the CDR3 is TGTGCCAGCAGTGAAAGTGCCTCCGCGATCTACGAGCAGTACTTC. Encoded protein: CASSESASAIYEQYF.

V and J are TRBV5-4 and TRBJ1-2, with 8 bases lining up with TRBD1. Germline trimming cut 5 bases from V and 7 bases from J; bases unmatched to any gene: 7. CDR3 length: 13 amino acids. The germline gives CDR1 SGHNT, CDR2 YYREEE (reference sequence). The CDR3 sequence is CASRLGGQAGYTF. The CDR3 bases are TGTGCCAGCAGGCTTGGGGGACAGGCTGGCTACACCTTC. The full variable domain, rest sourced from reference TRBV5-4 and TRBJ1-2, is ETGVTQSPTHLIKTRGQQVTLRCSSQSGHNTVSWYQQALGQGPQFIFQYYREEENGRGNFPPRFSGLQFPNYSSELNVNALELDDSALYLCASRLGGQAGYTFGSGTRLTVV.

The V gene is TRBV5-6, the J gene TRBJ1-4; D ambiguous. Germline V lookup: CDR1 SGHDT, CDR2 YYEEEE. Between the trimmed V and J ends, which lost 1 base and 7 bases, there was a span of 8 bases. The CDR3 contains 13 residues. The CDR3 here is CASSLPYFEKLFF. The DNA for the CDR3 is TGTGCCAGCAGCTTGCCGTACTTTGAAAAACTGTTTTTT.

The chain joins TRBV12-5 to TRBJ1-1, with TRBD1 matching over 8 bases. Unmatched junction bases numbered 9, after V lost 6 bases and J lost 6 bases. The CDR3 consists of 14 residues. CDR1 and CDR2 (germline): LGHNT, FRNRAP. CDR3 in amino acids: CASGPDRERAEAFF. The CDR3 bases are TGTGCTAGTGGACCGGACAGGGAGCGAGCTGAAGCTTTCTTT.

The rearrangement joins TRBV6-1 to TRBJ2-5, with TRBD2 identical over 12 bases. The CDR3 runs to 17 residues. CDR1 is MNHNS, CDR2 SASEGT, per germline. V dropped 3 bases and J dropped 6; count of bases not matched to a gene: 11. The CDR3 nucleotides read TGTGCCAGCAGTGACCGAGGGACTAGCGGGCCAAAGAAGACCCAGTACTTC. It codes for CASSDRGTSGPKKTQYF.

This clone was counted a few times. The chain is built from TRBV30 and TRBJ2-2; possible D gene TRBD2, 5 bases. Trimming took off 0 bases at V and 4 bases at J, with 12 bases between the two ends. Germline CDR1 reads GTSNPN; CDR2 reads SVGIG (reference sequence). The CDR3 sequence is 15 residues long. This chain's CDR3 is CAWSVLGLFTGELFF. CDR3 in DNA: TGTGCCTGGAGTGTACTAGGCCTTTTCACCGGGGAGCTGTTTTTT.

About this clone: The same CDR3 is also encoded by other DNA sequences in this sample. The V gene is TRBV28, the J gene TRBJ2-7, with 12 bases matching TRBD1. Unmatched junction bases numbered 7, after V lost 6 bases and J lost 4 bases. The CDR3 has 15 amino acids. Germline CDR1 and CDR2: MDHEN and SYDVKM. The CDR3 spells CASRLPGQGAYEQYF. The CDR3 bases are TGTGCCAGCAGACTACCGGGACAGGGGGCTTACGAGCAGTACTTC.

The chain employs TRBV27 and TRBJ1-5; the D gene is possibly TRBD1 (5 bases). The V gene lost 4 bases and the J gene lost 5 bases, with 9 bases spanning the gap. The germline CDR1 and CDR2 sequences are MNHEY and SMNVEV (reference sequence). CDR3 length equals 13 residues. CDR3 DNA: TGTGCCAGCAGTTGGGGGGTTCATCAGCCCCAGCATTTT. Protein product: CASSWGVHQPQHF.

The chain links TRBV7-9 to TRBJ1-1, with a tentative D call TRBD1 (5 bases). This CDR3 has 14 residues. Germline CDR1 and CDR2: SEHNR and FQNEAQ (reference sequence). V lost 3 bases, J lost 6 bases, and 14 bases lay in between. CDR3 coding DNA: TGTGCCAGCAGCTTCGGGGGGAGAAGGGCTGAAGCTTTCTTT. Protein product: CASSFGGRRAEAFF.